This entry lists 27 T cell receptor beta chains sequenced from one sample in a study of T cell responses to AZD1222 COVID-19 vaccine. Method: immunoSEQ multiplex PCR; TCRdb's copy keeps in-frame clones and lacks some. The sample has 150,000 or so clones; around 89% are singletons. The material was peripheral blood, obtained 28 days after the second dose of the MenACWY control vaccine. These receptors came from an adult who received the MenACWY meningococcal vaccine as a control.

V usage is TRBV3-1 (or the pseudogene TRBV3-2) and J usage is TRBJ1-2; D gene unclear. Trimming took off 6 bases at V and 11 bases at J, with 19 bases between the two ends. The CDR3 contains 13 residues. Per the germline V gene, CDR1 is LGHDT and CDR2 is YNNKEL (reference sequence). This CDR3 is CASRVDTSMAYTF. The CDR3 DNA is TGTGCCAGCAGGGTCGACACTTCTATGGCTTACACCTTC.

In DNA form, the CDR3 reads TGCAGCGTTCTATTGAACACTGAAGCTTTCTTT. Encoded protein: CSVLLNTEAFF. The rearrangement links TRBV29-1 to TRBJ1-1, with unresolved D. Germline CDR1 reads SQVTM; CDR2 reads ANQGSEA. The ends were cut back, 5 bases at V and 0 bases at J, with 4 bases in the middle. The CDR3 is 11 amino acids.

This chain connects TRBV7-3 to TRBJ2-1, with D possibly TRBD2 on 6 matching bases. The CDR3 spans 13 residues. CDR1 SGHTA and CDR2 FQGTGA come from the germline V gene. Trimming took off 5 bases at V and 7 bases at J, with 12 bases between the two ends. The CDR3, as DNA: TGTGCCAGCAGCCCGGGGGATGGTAATGAGCAGTTCTTC. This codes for CASSPGDGNEQFF.

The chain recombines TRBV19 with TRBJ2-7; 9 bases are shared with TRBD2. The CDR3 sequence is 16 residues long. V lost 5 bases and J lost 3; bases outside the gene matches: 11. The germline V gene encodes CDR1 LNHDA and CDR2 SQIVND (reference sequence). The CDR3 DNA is TGTGCCAGTAGTCCTGGGCGGCTAGCGGGACTCTACGAGCAGTACTTC. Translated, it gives CASSPGRLAGLYEQYF.

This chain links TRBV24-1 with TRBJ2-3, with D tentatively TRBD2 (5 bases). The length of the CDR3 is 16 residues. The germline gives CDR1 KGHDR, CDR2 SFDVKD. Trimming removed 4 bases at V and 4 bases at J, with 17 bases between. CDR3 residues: CATSDPISGGPDTQYF. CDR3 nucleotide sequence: TGTGCCACCAGTGACCCCATCTCAGGAGGACCAGATACGCAGTATTTT.

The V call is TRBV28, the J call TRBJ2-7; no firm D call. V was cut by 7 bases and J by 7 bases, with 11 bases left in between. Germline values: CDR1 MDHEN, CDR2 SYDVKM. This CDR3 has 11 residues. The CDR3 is CASKTPREQYF. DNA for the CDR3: TGTGCCAGCAAGACTCCGAGGGAGCAGTACTTC.

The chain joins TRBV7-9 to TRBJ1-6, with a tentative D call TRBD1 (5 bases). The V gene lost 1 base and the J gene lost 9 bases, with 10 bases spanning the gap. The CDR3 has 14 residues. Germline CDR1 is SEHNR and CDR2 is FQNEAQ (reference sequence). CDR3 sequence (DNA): TGTGCCAGCAGCTTAGGGGGTGGGGGTTCACCCCTCCACTTT. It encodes CASSLGGGGSPLHF.

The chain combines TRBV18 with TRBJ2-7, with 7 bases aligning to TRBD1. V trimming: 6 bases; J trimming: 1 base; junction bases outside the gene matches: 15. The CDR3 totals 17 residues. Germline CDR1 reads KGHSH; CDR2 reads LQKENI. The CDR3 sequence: CASSPLADRVGSYEQYF. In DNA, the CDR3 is TGTGCCAGCTCTCCTCTCGCCGACAGGGTGGGTTCCTACGAGCAGTACTTC.

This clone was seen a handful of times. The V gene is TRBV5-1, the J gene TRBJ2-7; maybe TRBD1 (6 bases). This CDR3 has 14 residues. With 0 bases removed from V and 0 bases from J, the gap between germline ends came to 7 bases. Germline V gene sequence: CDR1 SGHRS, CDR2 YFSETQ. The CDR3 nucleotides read TGCGCCAGCAGCTTGGACAGGGACTCCTACGAGCAGTACTTC. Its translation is CASSLDRDSYEQYF.

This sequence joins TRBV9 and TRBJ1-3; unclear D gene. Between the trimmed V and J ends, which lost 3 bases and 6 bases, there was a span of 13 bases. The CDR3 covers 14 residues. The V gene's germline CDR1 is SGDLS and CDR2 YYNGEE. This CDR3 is CASSARVAQNTIYF. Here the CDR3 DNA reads TGTGCCAGCAGCGCACGGGTCGCTCAAAACACCATATATTTT.

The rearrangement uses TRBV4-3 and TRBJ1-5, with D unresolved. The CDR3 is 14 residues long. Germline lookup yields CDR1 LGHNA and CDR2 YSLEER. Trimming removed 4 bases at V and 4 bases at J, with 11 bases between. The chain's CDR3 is CASSPRTGNQPQHF. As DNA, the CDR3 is TGCGCCAGCAGCCCCCGGACTGGGAATCAGCCCCAGCATTTT.

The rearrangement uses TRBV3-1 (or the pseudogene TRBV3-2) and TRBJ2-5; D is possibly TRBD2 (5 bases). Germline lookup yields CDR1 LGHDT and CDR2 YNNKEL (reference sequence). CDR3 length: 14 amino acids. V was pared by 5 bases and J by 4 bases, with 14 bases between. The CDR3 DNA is TGTGCCAGCAGCACTAGACGGTCCGGAGAGACCCAGTACTTC. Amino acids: CASSTRRSGETQYF.

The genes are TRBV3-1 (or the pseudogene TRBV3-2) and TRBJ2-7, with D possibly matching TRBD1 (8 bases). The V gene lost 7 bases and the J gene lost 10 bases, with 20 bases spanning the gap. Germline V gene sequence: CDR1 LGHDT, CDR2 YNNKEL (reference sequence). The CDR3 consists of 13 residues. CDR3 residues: CASIDRGGRTQYF. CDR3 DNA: TGTGCCAGCATCGACAGGGGAGGGAGAACTCAGTACTTC.

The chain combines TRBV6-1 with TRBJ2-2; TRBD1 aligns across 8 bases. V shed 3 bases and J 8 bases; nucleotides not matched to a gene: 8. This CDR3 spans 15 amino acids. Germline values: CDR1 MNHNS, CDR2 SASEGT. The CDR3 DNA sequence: TGTGCCAGCAGTGATCATCCTGGACAGGGTGGGGAGCTGTTTTTT. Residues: CASSDHPGQGGELFF.

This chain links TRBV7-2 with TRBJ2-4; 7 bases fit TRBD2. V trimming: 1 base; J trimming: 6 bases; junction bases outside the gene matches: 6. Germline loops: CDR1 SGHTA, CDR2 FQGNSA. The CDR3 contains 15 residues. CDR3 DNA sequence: TGTGCCAGCAGCTTAGAGGCGGGAGAAGCAAACATTCAGTACTTC. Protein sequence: CASSLEAGEANIQYF.

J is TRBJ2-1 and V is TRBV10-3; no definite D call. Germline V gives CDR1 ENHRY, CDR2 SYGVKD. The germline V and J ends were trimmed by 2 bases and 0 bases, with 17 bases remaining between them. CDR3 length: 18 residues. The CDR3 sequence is CAISEPTSPSSSYNEQFF. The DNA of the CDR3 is TGTGCCATCAGTGAGCCAACCTCCCCCTCCAGCTCCTACAATGAGCAGTTCTTC.

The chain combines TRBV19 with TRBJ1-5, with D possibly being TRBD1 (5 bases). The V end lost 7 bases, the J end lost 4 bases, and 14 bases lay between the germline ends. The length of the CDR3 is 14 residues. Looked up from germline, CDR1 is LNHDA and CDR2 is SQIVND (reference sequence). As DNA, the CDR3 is TGTGCCAGTACCGATGGGGCCGGTAATCAGCCCCAGCATTTT. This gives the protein CASTDGAGNQPQHF.

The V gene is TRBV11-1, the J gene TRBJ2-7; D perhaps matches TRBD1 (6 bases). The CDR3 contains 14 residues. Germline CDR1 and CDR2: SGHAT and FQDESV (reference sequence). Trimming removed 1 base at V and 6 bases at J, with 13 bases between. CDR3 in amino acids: CASSLVGTSVEQYF. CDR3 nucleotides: TGTGCCAGCAGCTTAGTAGGGACATCTGTCGAGCAGTACTTC.

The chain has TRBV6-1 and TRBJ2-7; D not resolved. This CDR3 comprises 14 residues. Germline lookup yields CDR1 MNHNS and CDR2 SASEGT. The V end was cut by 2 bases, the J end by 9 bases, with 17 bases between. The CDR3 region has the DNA TGTGCCAGCAGTGAATTCCCCGGACCTACGTTGCAGTACTTC. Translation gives CASSEFPGPTLQYF.

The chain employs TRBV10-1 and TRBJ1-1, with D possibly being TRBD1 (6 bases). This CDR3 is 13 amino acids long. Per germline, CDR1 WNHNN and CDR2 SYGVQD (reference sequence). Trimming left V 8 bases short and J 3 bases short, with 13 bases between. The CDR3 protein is CASSRGPDTEAFF. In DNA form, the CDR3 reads TGCGCCAGCTCCCGGGGGCCGGACACTGAAGCTTTCTTT.

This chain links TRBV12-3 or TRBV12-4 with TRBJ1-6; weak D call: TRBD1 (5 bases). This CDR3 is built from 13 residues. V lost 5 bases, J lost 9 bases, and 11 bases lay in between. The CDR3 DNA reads TGTGCCAGCAGTCTCGAGGGGCGTTCACCCCTCCACTTT. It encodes CASSLEGRSPLHF.

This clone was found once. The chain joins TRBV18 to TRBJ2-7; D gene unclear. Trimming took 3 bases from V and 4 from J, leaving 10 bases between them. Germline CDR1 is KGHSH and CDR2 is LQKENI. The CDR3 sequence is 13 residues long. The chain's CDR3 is CASSPLGGYEQYF. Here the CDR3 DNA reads TGTGCCAGCTCACCCTTAGGTGGATACGAGCAGTACTTC.

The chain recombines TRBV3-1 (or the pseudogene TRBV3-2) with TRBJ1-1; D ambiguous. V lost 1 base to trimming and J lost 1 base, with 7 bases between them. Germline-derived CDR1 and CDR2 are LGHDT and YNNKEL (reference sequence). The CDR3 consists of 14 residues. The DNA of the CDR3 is TGTGCCAGCAGCCAAGGCGGGTGGAACACTGAAGCTTTCTTT. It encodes CASSQGGWNTEAFF.

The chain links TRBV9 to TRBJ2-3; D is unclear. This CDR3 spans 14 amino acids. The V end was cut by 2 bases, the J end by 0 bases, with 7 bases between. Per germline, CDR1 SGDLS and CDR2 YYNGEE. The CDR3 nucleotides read TGTGCCAGCAGCGTCACCGGGAGCACAGATACGCAGTATTTT. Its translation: CASSVTGSTDTQYF. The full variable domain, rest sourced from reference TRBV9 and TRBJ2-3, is DSGVTQTPKHLITATGQRVTLRCSPRSGDLSVYWYQQSLDQGLQFLIQYYNGEERAKGNILERFSAQQFPDLHSELNLSSLELGDSALYFCASSVTGSTDTQYFGPGTRLTVL.

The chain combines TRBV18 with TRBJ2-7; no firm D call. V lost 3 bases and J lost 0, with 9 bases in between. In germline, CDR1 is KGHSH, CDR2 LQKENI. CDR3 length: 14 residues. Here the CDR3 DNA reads TGTGCCAGCTCACCCTCGGACGGCTCCTACGAGCAGTACTTC. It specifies CASSPSDGSYEQYF.

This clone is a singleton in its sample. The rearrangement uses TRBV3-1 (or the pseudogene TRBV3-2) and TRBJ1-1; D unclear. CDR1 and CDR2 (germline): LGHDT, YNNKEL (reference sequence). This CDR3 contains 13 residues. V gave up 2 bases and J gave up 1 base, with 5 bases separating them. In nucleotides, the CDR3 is TGTGCCAGCAGCCAAACTCGGAACACTGAAGCTTTCTTT. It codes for CASSQTRNTEAFF.

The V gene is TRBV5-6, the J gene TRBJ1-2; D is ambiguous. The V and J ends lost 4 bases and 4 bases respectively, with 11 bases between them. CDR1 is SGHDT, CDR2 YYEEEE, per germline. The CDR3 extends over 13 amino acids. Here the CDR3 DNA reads TGTGCCAGCAGCCCTTCCGGGAGCTATGGCTACACCTTC. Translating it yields CASSPSGSYGYTF.